A single sample gave rise to the 2 T cell receptor beta chains below, sequenced in a study of blood T cells in healthy people across ages. The second PCR ran roughly 6 to 11 cycles with a sample-barcoded 5' primer and J-beta primers. TCRdb re-called the 5' RACE reads with MiXCR, one entry per CDR3 protein. The sample yields around 1,100,000 distinct CDR3 sequences, 35% to 40% seen once. Sequencing was done on a sample of blood. These receptors were collected from a man between 18 and 35 years old in good health.

The chain combines TRBV27 with TRBJ1-6; possibly TRBD1 for D (5 bases). V was shortened by 6 bases and J by 7 bases, with 10 bases between the two germline ends. Germline loops: CDR1 MNHEY, CDR2 SMNVEV (reference sequence). The CDR3 consists of 13 residues. In DNA, the CDR3 is TGTGCCAGCAGACGGGACGGAAATTCACCCCTCCACTTT. It encodes CASRRDGNSPLHF.

The gene calls are TRBV5-1 and TRBJ1-4; the D gene is possibly TRBD1 (5 bases). The CDR3 has 15 amino acids. Germline V gene sequence: CDR1 SGHRS, CDR2 YFSETQ. V was pared by 6 bases and J by 4 bases, with 16 bases between. The CDR3 nucleotides are TGCGCCAGCACCCCACAGGTTGGAAGTAATGAAAAACTGTTTTTT. Translated, it gives CASTPQVGSNEKLFF. The whole variable domain, remainder taken from reference TRBV5-1 and TRBJ1-4, is KAGVTQTPRYLIKTRGQQVTLSCSPISGHRSVSWYQQTPGQGLQFLFEYFSETQRNKGNFPGRFSGRQFSNSRSEMNVSTLELGDSALYLCASTPQVGSNEKLFFGSGTQLSVL.